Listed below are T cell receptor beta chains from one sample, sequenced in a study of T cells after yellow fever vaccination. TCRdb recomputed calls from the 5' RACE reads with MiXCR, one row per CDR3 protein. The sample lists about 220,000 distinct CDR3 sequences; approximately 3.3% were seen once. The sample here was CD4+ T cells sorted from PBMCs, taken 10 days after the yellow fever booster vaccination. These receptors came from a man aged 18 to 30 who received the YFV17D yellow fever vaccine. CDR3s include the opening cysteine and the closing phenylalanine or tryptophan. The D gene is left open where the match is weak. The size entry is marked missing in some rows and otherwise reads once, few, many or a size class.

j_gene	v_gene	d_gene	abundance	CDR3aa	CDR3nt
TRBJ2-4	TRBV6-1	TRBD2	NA	CASRSGGVSKNIQYF	TGTGCCAGCAGGAGCGGGGGCGTCTCCAAAAACATTCAGTACTTC
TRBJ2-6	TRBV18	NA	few	CASSLVGDGGGANVLTF	TGTGCCAGCTCACTAGTTGGGGATGGCGGTGGGGCCAACGTCCTGACTTTC
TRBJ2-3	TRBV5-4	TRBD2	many	CASSPGGGLDAQYF	TGTGCCAGCAGCCCCGGGGGGGGGTTAGATGCGCAGTATTTT
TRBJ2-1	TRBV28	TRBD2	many	CASSPLQVAGAYNEQFF	TGTGCCAGCAGTCCCCTACAGGTAGCGGGGGCATACAATGAGCAGTTCTTC
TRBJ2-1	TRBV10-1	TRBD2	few	CASSVGTSGNSYNEQFF	TGCGCCAGCAGTGTGGGGACTAGCGGGAATTCCTACAATGAGCAGTTCTTC
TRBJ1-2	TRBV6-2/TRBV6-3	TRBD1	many	CASSYWTGARANYGYTF	TGTGCCAGCAGTTACTGGACAGGGGCGAGAGCTAACTATGGCTACACCTTC
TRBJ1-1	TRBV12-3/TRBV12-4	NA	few	CASSSFNTEAFF	TGTGCCAGCAGTTCCTTTAACACTGAAGCTTTCTTT
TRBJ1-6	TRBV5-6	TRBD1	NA	CASSRDRGLRNSPLHF	TGTGCCAGCAGCCGGGACAGGGGTTTGAGGAATTCACCCCTCCACTTT
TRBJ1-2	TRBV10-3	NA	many	CAIRGTYGYTF	TGTGCCATCAGGGGTACCTATGGCTACACCTTC
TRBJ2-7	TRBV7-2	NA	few	CASSLEYRLEQYF	TGTGCCAGCAGCTTAGAGTACAGACTTGAGCAGTACTTC
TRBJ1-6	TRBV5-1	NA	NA	CASSFLGDRRNSPLHF	TGCGCCAGCAGCTTCCTAGGGGACCGGCGTAATTCACCCCTCCACTTT
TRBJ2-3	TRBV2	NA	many	CASETDTTDTQYF	TGTGCCAGCGAAACCGATACCACAGATACGCAGTATTTT
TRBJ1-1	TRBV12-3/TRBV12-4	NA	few	CASSRPWDTEAFF	TGTGCCAGCAGCCGACCTTGGGACACTGAAGCTTTCTTT